These 23 T cell receptor beta chains share one sample of origin, sequenced in a study of T cell repertoires in cytomegalovirus infection. TCRdb analysed the reads with MiXCR anew, one entry per CDR3 protein. Among under 800,000 distinct CDR3 sequences listed, 20% to 25% were seen once. Sequencing was performed on CD8+ T cells from PBMCs. The receptors here all came from a human donor in good health (CMV status not recorded). Some clones in this sample may be carry-over from other donors' samples.

This clonotype showed up just a few times. The chain links TRBV10-3 to TRBJ2-6, with 8 bases that match TRBD2. V trimming: 0 bases; J trimming: 2 bases; junction bases outside the gene matches: 9. The CDR3 length is 19 residues. Looked up from germline, CDR1 is ENHRY and CDR2 is SYGVKD. Here the CDR3 reads CAISESRRGALPGANVLTF. DNA for the CDR3: TGTGCCATCAGTGAGTCGAGGCGGGGGGCGCTTCCTGGGGCCAACGTCCTGACTTTC.

This clonotype has a count of ten or more. The chain couples TRBV7-8 to TRBJ1-2, with 8 bases identical to TRBD1. V lost 3 bases and J lost 4; bases outside the gene matches: 4. The germline V gene encodes CDR1 SGHVS and CDR2 FQNEAQ. The CDR3 spans 14 residues. The CDR3 spells CASSLSGGIYGYTF. The CDR3 bases are TGTGCCAGCAGCTTGTCAGGGGGCATCTATGGCTACACCTTC.

The chain has TRBV2 and TRBJ2-1; possibly TRBD1 for D (6 bases). Germline assignment: CDR1 SNHLY and CDR2 FYNNEI. The CDR3 contains 13 residues. V lost 8 bases to trimming and J lost 1 base, with 9 bases between them. The CDR3 reads CASEGGSYNEQFF. In DNA form, the CDR3 reads TGTGCCAGCGAAGGGGGATCCTACAATGAGCAGTTCTTC.

About this clonotype: The junction does not match germline at one end; this may be a read error. CDR3 sequence (DNA): TGTGCCAGCGTTCCTTTCGGGGGGCAGAACACCAGGGAGCTGTTTTTT. Residues: CASVPFGGQNTRELFF. The genes are TRBV12-3 or TRBV12-4 and TRBJ2-2; D might be TRBD2 (7 bases). This CDR3 is built from 16 residues.

Remarks on this clonotype: With a much larger clone just one base away, this may be a read error. The CDR3 reads CANSDETRGGDEQFF. The CDR3 DNA follows: TGTGCCAACAGTGATGAGACTAGGGGCGGCGATGAGCAGTTCTTC. The chain links TRBV6-1 to TRBJ2-1; TRBD2 is a possible D gene (6 bases). This CDR3 comprises 15 residues. Germline assignment: CDR1 MNHNS and CDR2 SASEGT.

This clonotype was found many times. The V call is TRBV7-2, the J call TRBJ1-1; D remains ambiguous. Looked up from germline, CDR1 is SGHTA and CDR2 is FQGNSA. V lost 2 bases, J lost 2 bases, and 9 bases lay in between. CDR3 length: 14 amino acids. The CDR3 protein is CASSLTEANTEAFF. DNA of the CDR3: TGTGCCAGCAGCTTAACAGAGGCTAACACTGAAGCTTTCTTT.

There are many counts of this clonotype. This sequence joins TRBV11-2 and TRBJ2-1, with 8 bases that match TRBD1. CDR1 and CDR2 from the germline V gene are SGHAT and FQNNGV. The CDR3 runs 14 residues. V shed 4 bases and J 8 bases; nucleotides not matched to a gene: 7. As DNA, the CDR3 is TGTGCCAGCAGCTACCGACAGGGGTTTGATGAGCAGTTCTTC. It yields the protein CASSYRQGFDEQFF.

The chain uses TRBV6-2 or TRBV6-3 and TRBJ2-2; D is undetermined. There are 15 residues in the CDR3. Germline V gene sequence: CDR1 MNHEY, CDR2 SVGEGT. V dropped 3 bases and J dropped 4 bases, with 12 bases sitting between them. CDR3 nucleotide sequence: TGTGCCAGCAGTTATTTCGGACGAGGCACCGGGGAGCTGTTTTTT. It translates to CASSYFGRGTGELFF.

DNA of the CDR3: TGTGCCAGCAGTTTGATCTCTGGGGCCAACGTCCTGACTTTC. It codes for CASSLISGANVLTF. This rearrangement joins TRBV28 to TRBJ2-6; D gene ambiguous. The CDR3 sequence is 14 residues long. V lost 3 bases, J lost 0 bases, and 3 bases lay in between. Looked up from germline, CDR1 is MDHEN and CDR2 is SYDVKM.

This clonotype was observed a few times. The genes are TRBV6-2 or TRBV6-3 and TRBJ1-1, with 8 bases lining up with TRBD1. The V gene end was trimmed by 4 bases and the J gene end by 7 bases; junction bases not matched to a gene: 8. Germline V gives CDR1 MNHEY, CDR2 SVGEGT. CDR3 length: 14 amino acids. CDR3 loop: CASSSLTGVGEAFF. The DNA of the CDR3 is TGTGCCAGCAGTTCTTTGACAGGGGTTGGTGAAGCTTTCTTT.

This chain links TRBV6-8 with TRBJ2-5; D possibly matches TRBD1 or TRBD2 (6 bases each). Germline-derived CDR1 and CDR2 are MNHGY and SAAAGT. This CDR3 contains 13 residues. Trimming left V 6 bases short and J 2 bases short, with 10 bases between. CDR3 protein: CASRTGTQETQYF. The CDR3 DNA reads as TGTGCCAGCAGAACAGGGACTCAAGAGACCCAGTACTTC.

The chain recombines TRBV2 with TRBJ2-3, with TRBD1 identical over 7 bases. CDR1 SNHLY and CDR2 FYNNEI come from the germline V gene. CDR3 length: 14 amino acids. V lost 8 bases and J lost 6; bases outside the gene matches: 11. CDR3 in amino acids: CASVGTAIPDTQYF. The DNA of the CDR3 is TGTGCCAGCGTAGGGACAGCAATCCCGGATACGCAGTATTTT. Looking up the rest from reference TRBV2 and TRBJ2-3 gives the full variable domain: EPEVTQTPSHQVTQMGQEVILRCVPISNHLYFYWYRQILGQKVEFLVSFYNNEISEKSEIFDDQFSVERPDGSNFTLKIRSTKLEDSAMYFCASVGTAIPDTQYFGPGTRLTVL.

The J gene is TRBJ1-3, the V gene TRBV4-1; tentative D call: TRBD1 (5 bases). Trimming cost V 4 bases and J 0 bases, with 10 bases left between them. Germline loops: CDR1 MGHRA, CDR2 YSYEKL. CDR3 length equals 15 residues. CDR3 DNA: TGCGCCAGCAGCCCATCGGGGGACTCTGGAAACACCATATATTTT. The encoded protein is CASSPSGDSGNTIYF.

V and J are TRBV28 and TRBJ2-7; D is unresolved. CDR1 and CDR2 (germline): MDHEN, SYDVKM. V dropped 6 bases and J dropped 4 bases, with 19 bases sitting between them. This CDR3 is 15 amino acids long. Here the CDR3 reads CASSLGSDLLYEQYV. In DNA form, the CDR3 reads TGTGCCAGCAGCTTGGGATCAGATCTCCTTTACGAGCAGTACGTC.

A word on this clonotype: A single base separates this from a much larger clone, so it may be a read error. The V gene is TRBV7-2, the J gene TRBJ1-3; no firm D call. V lost 3 bases and J lost 8, with 17 bases in between. Germline assignment: CDR1 SGHTA and CDR2 FQGNSA. CDR3 length: 15 residues. In nucleotides, the CDR3 is TGTGCCAGCAGCTTTCTGGACGGTCAGATGGACACCATATATTTT. Encoded protein: CASSFLDGQMDTIYF.

There are many counts of this clonotype. The chain recombines TRBV7-9 with TRBJ2-7; D is possibly TRBD1 (5 bases). The CDR3 is 13 amino acids. V was cut by 1 base and J by 11 bases, with 15 bases left in between. Germline assignment: CDR1 SEHNR and CDR2 FQNEAQ (reference sequence). The CDR3 bases are TGTGCCAGCAGCTTAGTTAGTAACGGACAAAAGTACTTC. The encoded protein is CASSLVSNGQKYF. Full variable domain (outside the CDR3, taken from reference TRBV7-9 and TRBJ2-7): DTGVSQNPRHKITKRGQNVTFRCDPISEHNRLYWYRQTLGQGPEFLTYFQNEAQLEKSRLLSDRFSAERPKGSFSTLEIQRTEQGDSAMYLCASSLVSNGQKYFGPGTRLTVT.

The chain links TRBV9 to TRBJ1-3; possibly TRBD1 for D (5 bases). This CDR3 region has 19 residues. Trimming removed 1 base at V and 0 bases at J, with 20 bases between. Per germline, CDR1 SGDLS and CDR2 YYNGEE. The CDR3 loop is CASSVNPWRDSSSGNTIYF. DNA of the CDR3: TGTGCCAGCAGCGTAAACCCTTGGAGGGACTCGAGCTCTGGAAACACCATATATTTT.

This clonotype was recorded many times. The chain has TRBV20-1 and TRBJ2-7; 8 bases align to TRBD1. The CDR3 covers 15 residues. V shed 3 bases and J 2 bases; nucleotides not matched to a gene: 9. The V gene's germline CDR1 is DFQATT and CDR2 SNEGSKA (reference sequence). CDR3 in DNA: TGCAGTGCTAGCGGCAACGGACAGGGCGCCTACGAGCAGTACTTC. Translated, it gives CSASGNGQGAYEQYF.

The sample holds a few counts of this clonotype. This could be a read error, since a much larger clone is one nucleotide away. The V call is TRBV7-3, the J call TRBJ2-4, with 14 bases that match TRBD2. The CDR3 is 14 residues long. The germline gives CDR1 SGHTA, CDR2 FQGTGA. CDR3 DNA: TGTGCCAACAGCCTGCCGGGACTAGCGGGGGCGACGTACTTC. Amino acid sequence: CANSLPGLAGATYF. Drawing the rest from reference TRBV7-3 and TRBJ2-4, the complete variable domain is GAGVSQTPSNKVTEKGKYVELRCDPISGHTALYWYRQSLGQGPEFLIYFQGTGAADDSGLPNDRFFAVRPEGSVSTLKIQRTERGDSAVYLCANSLPGLAGATYFGAGTRLSVL.

At least ten counts were recorded for this clonotype. V gene TRBV7-2 combines with J gene TRBJ1-2, with TRBD1 matching over 7 bases. This CDR3 has 13 amino acids. Per germline, CDR1 SGHTA and CDR2 FQGNSA. J was trimmed by 7 bases and V by 5 bases; bases with no gene match: 7. Written as DNA, the CDR3 is TGTGCCAGCAGCGTCGGGACAGCGGCTGGCTACACCTTC. This translates into CASSVGTAAGYTF.

The chain employs TRBV20-1 and TRBJ2-7; TRBD2 is a possible D gene (6 bases). The germline V and J ends were trimmed by 6 bases and 3 bases, with 15 bases remaining between them. Germline V gives CDR1 DFQATT, CDR2 SNEGSKA (reference sequence). The CDR3 has 13 residues. CDR3 sequence reads: CSATRDSDYEQYF. CDR3 bases: TGCAGTGCCACCCGGGACTCCGACTACGAGCAGTACTTC.

This clonotype occurred many times. The CDR3 is CASSKSVYSTEAFF. The CDR3 DNA sequence: TGTGCCAGCAGTAAGAGCGTATATAGCACTGAAGCTTTCTTT. The genes are TRBV12-3 or TRBV12-4 and TRBJ1-1; D ambiguous. This CDR3 comprises 14 residues. Trimming removed 5 bases at V and 4 bases at J, with 14 bases between.

A few counts support this clonotype. J is TRBJ2-1 and V is TRBV5-5; TRBD2 matches at 12 bases. Germline assignment: CDR1 SGHKS and CDR2 YYEKEE (reference sequence). CDR3 length: 17 residues. V gave up 4 bases and J gave up 3 bases; unmatched junction bases: 8. In DNA, the CDR3 is TGTGCCAGCAGCGATGGACTAGCGGGGTTTTACTACAATGAGCAGTTCTTC. This sequence encodes CASSDGLAGFYYNEQFF.